The 20 T cell receptor beta chains below come from one sample, sequenced in a study of T cell repertoires in cytomegalovirus infection. TCRdb passed the reads through MiXCR, listing each CDR3 protein once. The sample shows about 310,000 distinct CDR3 sequences, around a quarter of them seen only once. These TCRs' antigens remain unknown. Here the sequenced sample was cultured PBMCs, taken from culture after CMV antigen stimulation. The origin of the receptors is a human donor in good health (CMV status not recorded). Some clones in this sample may be carry-over from other donors' samples.

The chain couples TRBV7-9 to TRBJ2-1; tentatively, D is TRBD1 or TRBD2 (5 bases each). This CDR3 contains 13 residues. In germline, CDR1 is SEHNR, CDR2 FQNEAQ (reference sequence). V was trimmed by 6 bases and J by 14 bases, leaving 20 bases between them. As DNA, the CDR3 is TGTGCCAGCAGTCAGGATGGGGGAACTTTTAAGTTCTTC. Its translation: CASSQDGGTFKFF. The full variable domain, completed using reference TRBV7-9 and TRBJ2-1, is DTGVSQNPRHKITKRGQNVTFRCDPISEHNRLYWYRQTLGQGPEFLTYFQNEAQLEKSRLLSDRFSAERPKGSFSTLEIQRTEQGDSAMYLCASSQDGGTFKFFGPGTRLTVL.

This clonotype was counted many times. The chain employs TRBV7-2 and TRBJ1-2; D unclear. Germline V CDR1 and CDR2: SGHTA, FQGNSA. The V and J ends lost 3 bases and 3 bases respectively, with 8 bases between them. The CDR3 has 13 residues. The CDR3 DNA follows: TGTGCCAGCAGCTTTTACACCGACTATGGCTACACCTTC. Amino acids: CASSFYTDYGYTF. The full variable domain, in which reference TRBV7-2 and TRBJ1-2 provide the parts outside the CDR3, is GAGVSQSPSNKVTEKGKDVELRCDPISGHTALYWYRQSLGQGLEFLIYFQGNSAPDKSGLPSDRFSAERTGGSVSTLTIQRTQQEDSAVYLCASSFYTDYGYTFGSGTRLTVV.

The chain links TRBV19 to TRBJ2-1, with 7 bases lining up with TRBD1. The CDR3 has 14 residues. Germline values: CDR1 LNHDA, CDR2 SQIVND (reference sequence). Trimming took 6 bases from V and 2 from J; bases not matched to a gene: 4. The CDR3 loop is CASSRDRAYNEQFF. CDR3 in DNA: TGTGCCAGTAGCCGGGACAGAGCCTACAATGAGCAGTTCTTC.

This clonotype was observed a handful of times. CDR3 loop: CASSESIALYDYEQYF. CDR3 DNA sequence: TGCGCCAGCAGTGAGAGTATCGCTCTCTACGATTACGAGCAGTACTTC. This chain links TRBV10-2 with TRBJ2-7; no clear D. Germline CDR1 reads WSHSY; CDR2 reads SAAADI. Trimming pared 2 bases from V and 4 bases from J, leaving 18 bases between. The CDR3 spans 16 residues.

This clonotype showed up many times. The V call is TRBV7-2, the J call TRBJ2-3; D may be TRBD1 (6 bases). The ends were cut back, 1 base at V and 6 bases at J, with 11 bases in the middle. The V gene's germline CDR1 is SGHTA and CDR2 FQGNSA. The CDR3 consists of 14 residues. As DNA, the CDR3 is TGTGCCAGCAGCTTAGTTTCAGGGGTTGATACGCAGTATTTT. This translates into CASSLVSGVDTQYF.

This clonotype was found a few times. The chain uses TRBV6-5 and TRBJ1-5; 7 bases are shared with TRBD1. V lost 4 bases and J lost 9; bases outside the gene matches: 15. The germline V gene encodes CDR1 MNHEY and CDR2 SVGAGI. There are 16 residues in the CDR3. CDR3 protein: CASSFKQGSFLWPQHF. As DNA, the CDR3 is TGTGCCAGCAGTTTCAAACAGGGGAGTTTTCTGTGGCCCCAGCATTTT.

The V call is TRBV7-9, the J call TRBJ2-3; 13 nucleotides agree with TRBD2. Germline loops: CDR1 SEHNR, CDR2 FQNEAQ (reference sequence). V lost 3 bases to trimming and J lost 0 bases; unmatched junction nucleotides: 9. The CDR3 is 19 residues long. The CDR3: CASSFFTGTSGDSTDTQYF. The DNA of the CDR3 is TGTGCCAGCAGCTTTTTCACCGGGACTAGCGGGGATAGCACAGATACGCAGTATTTT.

This clonotype was counted a single time. The chain is built from TRBV6-2 or TRBV6-3 and TRBJ1-5; tentatively, D is TRBD1 (6 bases). This CDR3 has 16 amino acids. Trimming cost V 6 bases and J 1 base, with 16 bases left between them. Germline CDR1 and CDR2: MNHEY and SVGEGT. CDR3 coding DNA: TGTGCCAGCAGCTCCCCAACAGGGAGGAGCAATCAGCCCCAGCATTTT. The encoded protein is CASSSPTGRSNQPQHF.

The chain couples TRBV4-3 to TRBJ2-5, with D perhaps matching TRBD1 (6 bases). Germline V gives CDR1 LGHNA, CDR2 YSLEER. V lost 0 bases to trimming and J lost 5 bases, with 13 bases between them. The length of the CDR3 is 15 residues. The CDR3 nucleotides are TGCGCCAGCAGCCAAGATCTGGGCAGGGGCGAGACCCAGTACTTC. Translation: CASSQDLGRGETQYF.

Here the CDR3 DNA reads TGTGCCAGCAACCCGGGACAGGGAGGATCACCCCTCCACTTT. Amino acids: CASNPGQGGSPLHF. The chain combines TRBV12-3 or TRBV12-4 with TRBJ1-6, with 9 bases that match TRBD1. The CDR3 is 14 amino acids. V lost 7 bases to trimming and J lost 10 bases; unmatched junction nucleotides: 8.

The CDR3 is CASSSSEGIEQFF. The CDR3 DNA sequence: TGTGCCAGCAGCTCTTCTGAAGGGATTGAGCAGTTCTTC. This chain uses TRBV7-2 with TRBJ2-1; D remains ambiguous. Trimming cost V 4 bases and J 9 bases, with 13 bases left between them. The germline CDR1 and CDR2 sequences are SGHTA and FQGNSA. The CDR3 consists of 13 residues.

This clonotype was seen a few times. The gene calls are TRBV18 and TRBJ2-3, with TRBD2 identical over 11 bases. The germline CDR1 and CDR2 sequences are KGHSH and LQKENI. V lost 2 bases and J lost 6; bases outside the gene matches: 1. This CDR3 comprises 14 residues. This chain's CDR3 is CASSPTSGSDTQYF. DNA of the CDR3: TGTGCCAGCTCACCAACTAGCGGGAGCGATACGCAGTATTTT.

This clonotype occurred a few times. The chain combines TRBV29-1 with TRBJ2-1; D is uncertain. The CDR3 length is 13 residues. The germline V gene has CDR1 SQVTM and CDR2 ANQGSEA. V was shortened by 7 bases and J by 14 bases, with 24 bases between the two germline ends. As DNA, the CDR3 is TGCAGCGCCCGCGGAAATGGTTTCTTTTATGAGTTCTTC. Translating gives CSARGNGFFYEFF.

The V gene is TRBV10-2, the J gene TRBJ2-5; 12 bases align to TRBD2. The length of the CDR3 is 15 residues. Losses at the gene ends were 6 bases for V and 4 bases for J; bases not matched to a gene: 6. CDR1 is WSHSY and CDR2 is SAAADI in the germline V gene. CDR3 DNA: TGCGCCAGCAGGACTAGCGGGAGTGTTCGAGAGACCCAGTACTTC. It translates to CASRTSGSVRETQYF.

Only a few counts were recorded for this clonotype. The V and J genes are TRBV7-2 and TRBJ1-2; the D gene is possibly TRBD1 (6 bases). CDR1 and CDR2 from the germline V gene are SGHTA and FQGNSA. This CDR3 contains 13 residues. Trimming cost V 4 bases and J 5 bases, with 11 bases left between them. Here the CDR3 DNA reads TGTGCCAGCAGCTCCGGGACAAGATATGGCTACACCTTC. It encodes CASSSGTRYGYTF.

The sample holds many counts of this clonotype. This chain joins TRBV15 and TRBJ2-5, with D tentatively TRBD1 or TRBD2 (5 bases each). V gave up 3 bases and J gave up 1 base, with 27 bases separating them. The CDR3 has 20 residues. In germline, CDR1 is LNHNV, CDR2 YYDKDF (reference sequence). CDR3 coding DNA: TGTGCCACCAGCAGTCCCTTATTGTCCCGGGACCGAATGTTCCAAGAGACCCAGTACTTC. As protein: CATSSPLLSRDRMFQETQYF.

This rearrangement joins TRBV7-2 to TRBJ2-7; D ambiguous. The ends were cut back, 1 base at V and 1 base at J, with 8 bases in the middle. The CDR3 extends over 14 amino acids. The germline CDR1 and CDR2 sequences are SGHTA and FQGNSA. CDR3 sequence reads: CASSLGAQSYEQYF. The CDR3, as DNA: TGTGCCAGCAGCTTAGGGGCACAATCCTACGAGCAGTACTTC.

There are many counts of this clonotype. In DNA, the CDR3 is TGTGCCAGCAGCGAACGGGGACAGAACTATGGCTACACCTTC. Translation gives CASSERGQNYGYTF. V and J are TRBV12-3 or TRBV12-4 and TRBJ1-2; 7 nucleotides match TRBD1. The CDR3 covers 14 residues. The ends lost 6 bases at V and 2 bases at J; junction bases unmatched: 6.

This clonotype was observed a handful of times. The DNA for the CDR3 is TGTGCCAGCAGCCACACAAGCGGGAGGTTAACAGATACGCAGTATTTT. Its translation: CASSHTSGRLTDTQYF. V is TRBV6-2 or TRBV6-3 and J is TRBJ2-3; TRBD2 matches at 9 bases. The CDR3 is 16 residues long. The germline gives CDR1 MNHEY, CDR2 SVGEGT. The V gene end was trimmed by 6 bases and the J gene end by 3 bases; junction bases not matched to a gene: 10.

The chain carries TRBV12-3 or TRBV12-4 and TRBJ2-1; TRBD1 aligns across 9 bases. The CDR3 has 12 amino acids. The V segment lost 6 bases and the J segment 7 bases; nucleotides outside the gene matches: 1. CDR3 sequence: CASRGTGNEQFF. The CDR3 nucleotides read TGTGCCAGCAGAGGGACAGGGAATGAGCAGTTCTTC.